The 28 T cell receptor beta chains given below trace back to one sample, sequenced in a study of blood T cell repertoires in COVID-19. The table came from immunoSEQ multiplex PCR; TCRdb's copy has only in-frame clones and leaves some out. The sample yields over 150,000 clones, about 80% seen once. Source material: peripheral blood. Receptors were obtained from a human donor with acute or convalescent COVID-19. The donor label of this sample is uncertain.

This clone was counted many times. The genes are TRBV3-1 (or the pseudogene TRBV3-2) and TRBJ2-4; TRBD1 matches at 10 bases. Germline assignment: CDR1 LGHDT and CDR2 YNNKEL (reference sequence). After removal of 6 bases from V and 5 bases from J, the junction contained 4 bases not matched to a gene. This CDR3 is 14 amino acids long. CDR3 DNA: TGTGCCAGCAGTCTAGGGACAGGGGAAAACATTCAGTACTTC. It specifies CASSLGTGENIQYF.

In this sample, this clone turned up once. This chain uses TRBV18 with TRBJ2-5; 7 bases align to TRBD2. There are 15 residues in the CDR3. The V segment lost 3 bases and the J segment 1 base; nucleotides outside the gene matches: 5. Germline V gene sequence: CDR1 KGHSH, CDR2 LQKENI. The CDR3: CASSPYLAAQETQYF. The CDR3, as DNA: TGTGCCAGCTCACCGTATCTAGCGGCCCAAGAGACCCAGTACTTC.

The gene calls are TRBV18 and TRBJ2-5, with 7 bases lining up with TRBD1. This CDR3 has 15 residues. V was pared by 6 bases and J by 1 base, with 8 bases of the junction left unmatched. CDR1 is KGHSH, CDR2 LQKENI, per germline. CDR3 sequence reads: CASSPMRDSQETQYF. The CDR3 DNA sequence: TGTGCCAGCTCGCCGATGAGGGACAGCCAAGAGACCCAGTACTTC.

V and J are TRBV7-3 and TRBJ2-2; D gene unclear. V was pared by 2 bases and J by 1 base, with 8 bases between. The germline CDR1 and CDR2 sequences are SGHTA and FQGTGA. The CDR3 loop spans 15 amino acids. The DNA of the CDR3 is TGTGCCAGCAGCTTAGGAGTAGGGAACACCGGGGAGCTGTTTTTT. This translates into CASSLGVGNTGELFF.

CDR3 sequence: CASGQNTEAFF. For the CDR3, the DNA is TGTGCCTCGGGACAGAACACTGAAGCTTTCTTT. The J gene is TRBJ1-1, the V gene TRBV30, with a weak D call TRBD1 (6 bases). The V end was cut by 7 bases, the J end by 1 base, with 7 bases between. This CDR3 region has 11 residues. CDR1 is GTSNPN, CDR2 SVGIG, per germline (reference sequence).

As DNA, the CDR3 is TGTGCCAGCAGAACGACGGCAGGGGCCCAGTACTTC. This sequence encodes CASRTTAGAQYF. The chain recombines TRBV14 with TRBJ2-5; perhaps TRBD1 as D (6 bases). This CDR3 region has 12 residues. Germline V gene sequence: CDR1 SGHDN, CDR2 FVKESK. Trimming removed 6 bases from V and 9 bases from J, with 14 bases in between. The full variable domain, in which reference TRBV14 and TRBJ2-5 provide the parts outside the CDR3, is EAGVTQFPSHSVIEKGQTVTLRCDPISGHDNLYWYRRVMGKEIKFLLHFVKESKQDESGMPNNRFLAERTGGTYSTLKVQPAELEDSGVYFCASRTTAGAQYFGPGTRLLVL.

In this sample, this clone turned up once. The rearrangement links TRBV5-1 to TRBJ2-7, with D unclear. The V end was cut by 2 bases, the J end by 1 base, with 7 bases between. The CDR3 spans 13 residues. CDR1 SGHRS and CDR2 YFSETQ come from the germline V gene. The CDR3: CASSFQESYEQYF. In DNA form, the CDR3 reads TGCGCCAGCAGCTTCCAGGAATCCTACGAGCAGTACTTC.

The J gene is TRBJ2-1, the V gene TRBV19; 7 bases map to TRBD2. V trimming: 1 base; J trimming: 5 bases; junction bases outside the gene matches: 8. Germline lookup yields CDR1 LNHDA and CDR2 SQIVND (reference sequence). The CDR3 spans 16 residues. The CDR3 region has the DNA TGTGCCAGTAGTATAGCGGGGGGACTACGGAACAATGAGCAGTTCTTC. Protein product: CASSIAGGLRNNEQFF.

This chain joins TRBV5-4 and TRBJ1-2; possible D gene TRBD1, 6 bases. The CDR3 runs to 15 residues. Germline V gene lookup returns CDR1 SGHNT and CDR2 YYREEE (reference sequence). Trimming took 4 bases from V and 8 from J, leaving 21 bases between them. The DNA of the CDR3 is TGTGCCAGCAGCGAACAGGGCCGATCGATTTTGGGCTACACCTTC. Its protein is CASSEQGRSILGYTF.

The rearrangement joins TRBV10-2 to TRBJ1-5; the D is unclear. Trimming cost V 5 bases and J 5 bases, with 10 bases left between them. The germline CDR1 and CDR2 sequences are WSHSY and SAAADI. This CDR3 comprises 13 residues. CDR3 DNA sequence: TGCGCCAGCAGTAGGCACGGGGATCAGCCCCAGCATTTT. It codes for CASSRHGDQPQHF.

This clone was observed a single time. The gene calls are TRBV5-4 and TRBJ1-6; D call uncertain. Trimming took off 3 bases at V and 5 bases at J, with 18 bases between the two ends. Germline CDR1 SGHNT, CDR2 YYREEE (reference sequence). The CDR3 is made up of 17 amino acids. The CDR3 loop is CASSSTPARENNSPLHF. The CDR3 DNA follows: TGTGCCAGCAGCTCAACACCCGCTCGGGAGAATAATTCACCCCTCCACTTT.

The CDR3 here is CASSLGNPYNEQFF. CDR3 nucleotides: TGTGCCAGCAGCCTCGGGAATCCCTACAATGAGCAGTTCTTC. The rearrangement uses TRBV4-2 and TRBJ2-1, with D possibly TRBD2 on 5 matching bases. V lost 4 bases, J lost 2 bases, and 9 bases lay in between. The V gene's germline CDR1 is LGHNA and CDR2 YNFKEQ. The CDR3 totals 14 residues.

The chain carries TRBV28 and TRBJ2-7; no clear D. Germline loops: CDR1 MDHEN, CDR2 SYDVKM. V was shortened by 5 bases and J by 3 bases, with 8 bases between the two germline ends. The length of the CDR3 is 12 residues. The CDR3 loop is CASSGSLYEQYF. The CDR3 nucleotides are TGTGCCAGCAGTGGCTCTCTCTACGAGCAGTACTTC.

CDR3 region: CASSSGTGGETDTQYF. CDR3 nucleotide sequence: TGTGCCAGCTCATCGGGGACAGGGGGCGAAACAGATACGCAGTATTTT. The chain recombines TRBV18 with TRBJ2-3; 12 bases map to TRBD1. V lost 5 bases, J lost 3 bases, and 6 bases stayed unmatched. Per germline, CDR1 KGHSH and CDR2 LQKENI. CDR3 length: 16 amino acids.

The rearrangement uses TRBV28 and TRBJ1-2; 7 nucleotides match TRBD1. Germline CDR1 is MDHEN and CDR2 is SYDVKM. The CDR3 sequence is 14 residues long. Trimming removed 4 bases from V and 8 bases from J; junction bases left unmatched: 10. Written as DNA, the CDR3 is TGTGCCAGCAGTTCCATGAGCAGGGGGAAAGGCTACACCTTC. The encoded protein is CASSSMSRGKGYTF.

The DNA of the CDR3 is TGTGCCACCAGTGACCGGGGACAAACAAAGGATGAGCAGTTCTTC. As protein: CATSDRGQTKDEQFF. This chain connects TRBV24-1 to TRBJ2-1, with a weak D call TRBD1 (6 bases). The CDR3 contains 15 residues. With 4 bases removed from V and 8 bases from J, the gap between germline ends came to 17 bases. Germline CDR1 KGHDR, CDR2 SFDVKD.

The J gene is TRBJ2-7, the V gene TRBV2, with D hard to call. Germline V gives CDR1 SNHLY, CDR2 FYNNEI. V gave up 2 bases and J gave up 6 bases, with 8 bases separating them. CDR3 length: 12 amino acids. Written as DNA, the CDR3 is TGTGCCAGCAGTGAATCCGCCGGCGAGCAGTACTTC. The encoded protein is CASSESAGEQYF.

This sequence joins TRBV5-4 and TRBJ2-2, with TRBD1 as a possible D gene (6 bases). With 4 bases removed from V and 2 bases from J, the gap between germline ends came to 9 bases. The germline gives CDR1 SGHNT, CDR2 YYREEE (reference sequence). CDR3 length: 14 amino acids. The CDR3 DNA reads TGTGCCAGCAGCCGGGACACCAACACCGGGGAGCTGTTTTTT. This sequence encodes CASSRDTNTGELFF.

J is TRBJ2-7 and V is TRBV30; possible D gene TRBD1, 5 bases. Germline assignment: CDR1 GTSNPN and CDR2 SVGIG (reference sequence). Trimming took 7 bases from V and 0 from J, leaving 19 bases between them. The CDR3 is 15 residues long. This CDR3 is CAFGVKGRISYEQYF. DNA of the CDR3: TGTGCCTTTGGAGTGAAGGGGCGCATCTCCTACGAGCAGTACTTC.

With respect to this clone: Compared with germline, one end of the junction differs, possibly owing to a read error. The chain has TRBV30 and TRBJ1-1, with 8 bases identical to TRBD1. The CDR3 consists of 13 residues. CDR1 is GTSNPN and CDR2 is SVGIG in the germline V gene (reference sequence). In DNA form, the CDR3 reads TGTGCCGGGAGGGGACAGGCGAACACTGAAGCTTTCTTT. It encodes CAGRGQANTEAFF.

The CDR3: CASSYSRRGYNEQFF. The CDR3, as DNA: TGTGCCAGCAGTTACTCCCGAAGGGGATACAATGAGCAGTTCTTC. The chain couples TRBV6-2 or TRBV6-3 to TRBJ2-1; the D gene is possibly TRBD1 (5 bases). Trimming left V 0 bases short and J 4 bases short, with 10 bases between. The germline V gene encodes CDR1 MNHEY and CDR2 SVGEGT. The CDR3 extends over 15 amino acids.

J is TRBJ1-1 and V is TRBV28; no clear D. Germline V gene data show CDR1 as MDHEN and CDR2 as SYDVKM. The V gene lost 4 bases and the J gene lost 5 bases, with 11 bases spanning the gap. This CDR3 has 13 amino acids. CDR3 DNA: TGTGCCAGCAGTTGGGGAGAGGGTACTGAAGCTTTCTTT. This encodes CASSWGEGTEAFF.

This clone was recorded a few times. V usage is TRBV4-1 and J usage is TRBJ2-7; D might be TRBD1 (6 bases). Germline CDR1 is MGHRA and CDR2 is YSYEKL. Trimming left V 4 bases short and J 4 bases short, with 20 bases between. The CDR3 has 16 residues. CDR3 residues: CASSPDPTGQLYEQYF. The CDR3 DNA sequence: TGCGCCAGCAGCCCAGACCCAACGGGACAACTATACGAGCAGTACTTC.

The J gene is TRBJ1-1, the V gene TRBV20-1; possibly TRBD1 for D (5 bases). The CDR3 spans 12 residues. Trimming removed 3 bases at V and 4 bases at J, with 9 bases between. The V gene's germline CDR1 is DFQATT and CDR2 SNEGSKA (reference sequence). CDR3 sequence reads: CSASEGATEAFF. As DNA, the CDR3 is TGCAGTGCTAGTGAAGGGGCCACTGAAGCTTTCTTT.

The chain recombines TRBV4-1 with TRBJ1-4; 10 positions match TRBD1. Looked up from germline, CDR1 is MGHRA and CDR2 is YSYEKL. V was clipped by 2 bases and J by 3 bases; unmatched bases: 3. CDR3 length: 16 amino acids. CDR3: CASSQPGTGANEKLFF. DNA of the CDR3: TGCGCCAGCAGCCAACCCGGGACAGGGGCTAATGAAAAACTGTTTTTT.

This clone came up a few times. The V and J genes are TRBV30 and TRBJ2-7; TRBD1 agrees at 11 bases. Germline CDR1 GTSNPN, CDR2 SVGIG (reference sequence). There are 13 residues in the CDR3. V gave up 5 bases and J gave up 3 bases; unmatched junction bases: 3. The CDR3, as DNA: TGTGCCTGGGCCGGGACAGGGGGCTACGAGCAGTACTTC. It encodes CAWAGTGGYEQYF. Supplemented by reference TRBV30 and TRBJ2-7, the full variable domain reads SQTIHQWPATLVQPVGSPLSLECTVEGTSNPNLYWYRQAAGRGLQLLFYSVGIGQISSEVPQNLSASRPQDRQFILSSKKLLLSDSGFYLCAWAGTGGYEQYFGPGTRLTVT.

The chain has TRBV2 and TRBJ2-1, with 10 bases fitting TRBD2. This CDR3 comprises 16 residues. V lost 6 bases, J lost 7 bases, and 12 bases stayed unmatched. CDR1 and CDR2 from the germline V gene are SNHLY and FYNNEI. CDR3 nucleotides: TGTGCCAGCAGCCGTCAAGGGCTAGCGGGAGATAATGAGCAGTTCTTC. Residues: CASSRQGLAGDNEQFF.

Points on this clone: At the DNA level, this CDR3 is encoded by other sequences in the same sample as well. The V and J genes are TRBV7-2 and TRBJ2-5; 9 positions match TRBD1. Germline CDR1 SGHTA, CDR2 FQGNSA. V lost 6 bases, J lost 4 bases, and 6 bases stayed unmatched. The CDR3 covers 14 residues. The CDR3 reads CASSPDRGRETQYF. The CDR3 bases are TGTGCCAGCAGTCCGGACAGGGGAAGAGAGACCCAGTACTTC.